This T cell receptor beta chain was sequenced during a study of regulatory T cells in long-lasting Graves disease. Study observations and caveats: When disease was persistent, TRBV28, TRBJ1-2 and TRBJ2-5 were the favored segments.

The time point was: newly diagnosed GD, antithyroid drugs for less than 3 months. Construction of the TCR library relied on RNA isolated from PBMCs. The TCR beta library used iRepertoire HTBI primers with Arm-PCR amplification of CDR3. Each CDR3 protein is one row after TCRdb ran MiXCR on the multiplex PCR reads. The top ten clones hold roughly 12% of a sample with some 200,000 distinct CDR3 sequences, around 20% of them seen once. Germline V gene sequence: CDR1 GTSNPN, CDR2 SVGIG (reference sequence). This CDR3 is built from 11 residues. V gave up 8 bases and J gave up 5 bases, with 11 bases separating them. Worth noting for this clonotype: Its antigen is as yet unknown.

This same sample was also part of a study on T cells in Graves' hyperthyroidism and ophthalmopathy.

Here the sequenced sample was peripheral blood mononuclear cells (PBMCs), taken at new diagnosis, from a patient treated with antithyroid drugs. V and J are TRBV30 and TRBJ2-3; D is possibly TRBD1 (6 bases). The receptor was isolated from a woman younger than 45 with Graves disease. The CDR3 spells CAGWGRDTQYF. DNA for the CDR3: TGTGCCGGTTGGGGGCGAGATACGCAGTATTTT.